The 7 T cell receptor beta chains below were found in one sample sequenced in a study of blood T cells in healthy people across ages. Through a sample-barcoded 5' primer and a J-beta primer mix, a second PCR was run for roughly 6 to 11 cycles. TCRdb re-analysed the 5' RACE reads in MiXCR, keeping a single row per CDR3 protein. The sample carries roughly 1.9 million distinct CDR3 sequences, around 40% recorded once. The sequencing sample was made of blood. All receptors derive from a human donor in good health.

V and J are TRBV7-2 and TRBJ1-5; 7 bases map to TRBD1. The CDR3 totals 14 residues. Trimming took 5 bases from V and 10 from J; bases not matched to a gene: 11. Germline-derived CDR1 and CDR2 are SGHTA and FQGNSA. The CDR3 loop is CASSASRGLGPQHF. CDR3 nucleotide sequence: TGTGCCAGCAGCGCCTCAAGGGGGCTCGGACCCCAGCATTTT.

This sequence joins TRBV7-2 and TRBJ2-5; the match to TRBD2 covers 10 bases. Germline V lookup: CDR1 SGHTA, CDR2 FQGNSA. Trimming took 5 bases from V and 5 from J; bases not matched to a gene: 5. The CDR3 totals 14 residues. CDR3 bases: TGTGCCAGCAGCCAGGGACTAGCGCTGGAGACCCAGTACTTC. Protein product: CASSQGLALETQYF.

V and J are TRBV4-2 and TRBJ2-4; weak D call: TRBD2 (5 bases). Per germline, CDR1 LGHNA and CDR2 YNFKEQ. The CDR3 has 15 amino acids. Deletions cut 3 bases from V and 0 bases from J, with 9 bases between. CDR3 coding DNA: TGTGCCAGCAGCCAGGACTCTGTAGCCAAAAACATTCAGTACTTC. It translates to CASSQDSVAKNIQYF.

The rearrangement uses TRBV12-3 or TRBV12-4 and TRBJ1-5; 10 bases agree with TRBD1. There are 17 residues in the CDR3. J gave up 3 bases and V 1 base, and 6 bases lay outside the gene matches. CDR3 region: CASSLVTTGGNNQPQHF. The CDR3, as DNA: TGTGCCAGCAGTTTAGTGACGACAGGGGGCAACAATCAGCCCCAGCATTTT.

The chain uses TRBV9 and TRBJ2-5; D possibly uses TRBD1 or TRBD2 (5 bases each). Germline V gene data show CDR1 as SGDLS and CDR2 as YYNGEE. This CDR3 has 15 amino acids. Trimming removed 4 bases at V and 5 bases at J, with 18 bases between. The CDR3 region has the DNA TGTGCCAGCAGCTCCCGGGACCCCTCCCAGGAGACCCAGTACTTC. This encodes CASSSRDPSQETQYF.

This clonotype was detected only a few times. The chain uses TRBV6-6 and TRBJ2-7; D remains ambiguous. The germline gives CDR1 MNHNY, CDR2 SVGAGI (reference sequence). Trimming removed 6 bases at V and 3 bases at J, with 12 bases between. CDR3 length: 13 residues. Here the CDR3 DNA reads TGTGCCAGCAGCTCCCGACCCAGCTACGAGCAGTACTTC. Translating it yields CASSSRPSYEQYF.

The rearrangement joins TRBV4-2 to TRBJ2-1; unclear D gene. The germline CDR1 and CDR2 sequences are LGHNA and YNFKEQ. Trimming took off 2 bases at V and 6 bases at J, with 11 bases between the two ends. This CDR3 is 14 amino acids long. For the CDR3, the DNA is TGTGCCAGCAGCCAACCGGGCCGATCCAATGAGCAGTTCTTC. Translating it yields CASSQPGRSNEQFF.